This TCR beta chain was recorded in a study of blood T cell dynamics during melanoma immunotherapy. CDR1 and CDR2 (germline): SGHNT, YYREEE (reference sequence). Trimming removed 3 bases at V and 4 bases at J, with 17 bases between. The CDR3 spans 16 residues. Sample time point: week 3, after first cycle of checkpoint inhibitor. The method was immunoSEQ multiplex PCR; TCRdb's version includes in-frame clones alone and lacks a portion of them. The table has under 20,000 clones, about 85% seen once; the top ten hold 6% to 9%. The origin of this receptor is a human donor with melanoma. The sample in question was blood, obtained from a patient treated with checkpoint blockade. The chain is built from TRBV5-4 and TRBJ1-3, with D perhaps TRBD1 (6 bases). The CDR3 DNA reads TGTGCCAGCAGCTCAGAGTCGGGGGCCCTGGGAAACACCATATATTTT. Translated, it gives CASSSESGALGNTIYF.